What follows is one T cell receptor beta chain and its context. Antigen: not known. The data are from a study of vaccination effects on CD4 cells after COVID-19. Expansion with viral peptide pools was applied to antigen-specific CD4+ T cells by the ViraFEST assay prior to sequencing. At the end of about ten days of culture, CD4+ T cells were isolated. Two-dose BNT162b2 or mRNA-1273 vaccination was given to participants. The protocol was immunoSEQ multiplex PCR, while the TCRdb copy is restricted to in-frame clones and leaves out a portion. The table records 57,000 or so clones, roughly 72% of them present only once. The CDR3 loop spans 13 amino acids. Germline values: CDR1 SGHTA, CDR2 FQGNSA. Between the trimmed V and J ends, which lost 5 bases and 2 bases, there was a span of 9 bases.

The source material was CD4+ T cells from PBMCs cultured with HCoV-229E spike peptides, sampled after COVID-19 vaccination. V and J are TRBV7-2 and TRBJ1-1; unclear D gene. This receptor was taken from a human donor who received a COVID-19 vaccine. The CDR3 nucleotides read TGTGCCAGCAGCCTCAACCGTAACACTGAAGCTTTCTTT. Translated: CASSLNRNTEAFF.